This TCR beta chain was found in a study of shared clonotypes between healthy human individuals. Assay runs were performed at deep level. TCRdb's copy holds only in-frame clones and misses some; the assay was immunoSEQ multiplex PCR. Among around 1.1 million clones listed, around 82% were seen once. The CDR3 is made up of 13 amino acids. Losses at the gene ends were 8 bases for V and 3 bases for J; bases not matched to a gene: 8. The germline V gene encodes CDR1 SGHRS and CDR2 YFSETQ. The gene calls are TRBV5-1 and TRBJ2-7, with 7 bases fitting TRBD1. The clonotype comes from a man aged 18 to 30 in good health. Some clones in this sample may be carry-over from other donors' samples. The sequencing input was memory CD4+ T cells from PBMCs. Subset defined: CD45RA-negative fraction. CDR3 sequence: CASTRDRGYEQYF. The CDR3, as DNA: TGCGCCAGTACCCGGGACAGAGGCTACGAGCAGTACTTC.